This TCR beta chain is drawn from a study of T cells in Graves' hyperthyroidism and ophthalmopathy. Amplified regions were TCR beta CDR3 sequences from RNA transcripts. First-round RT-PCR of the TCR CDR3 relied on the HTBI primer set. TCRdb processed the multiplex PCR reads anew with MiXCR; each CDR3 protein has one entry. Counted here are 400,000 to 500,000 distinct CDR3 sequences, around 15% occurring once; the ten biggest clones make up 15% to 20%. Every diagnosis used clinical symptoms, serum thyroxine and TRAb, thyroid ultrasound and orbital computed tomography. Whole-study results and caveats: Within blood appeared most thyroid clonotypes that had expanded above 0.001. Ophthalmopathy, which appeared later, was predicted by the model a median 6.5 months before onset.

For this clonotype: What it recognizes is unknown.

The specimen was blood. The clonotype was recovered from a woman aged 18-29 years with Graves' hyperthyroidism.

The CDR3 spells CASSFQGLGEAFF. In DNA form, the CDR3 reads TGTGCCAGCAGTTTTCAGGGTCTGGGGGAAGCTTTCTTT. V usage is TRBV25-1 and J usage is TRBJ1-1; the D gene is possibly TRBD1 (5 bases). The CDR3 runs to 13 residues. V was trimmed by 5 bases and J by 8 bases, leaving 15 bases between them. Germline V gene lookup returns CDR1 MGHDK and CDR2 SYGVNS. Combining the CDR3 with reference TRBV25-1 and TRBJ1-1 gives the whole variable domain EADIYQTPRYLVIGTGKKITLECSQTMGHDKMYWYQQDPGMELHLIHYSYGVNSTEKGDLSSESTVSRIRTEHFPLTLESARPSHTSQYLCASSFQGLGEAFFGQGTRLTVV.